These T cell receptor beta chains were read from a single sample in a study of T cells in Graves' hyperthyroidism and ophthalmopathy. TCRdb passed the multiplex PCR reads through MiXCR, listing each CDR3 protein once. The repertoire holds 150,000 to 200,000 distinct CDR3 sequences, more than 15% seen once, with roughly 29% in the top ten. Sequenced material: blood. The receptors here all came from a woman aged 50 to 65 with Graves' hyperthyroidism. Each CDR3 is given with its conserved first and last residue. The D gene is left open where the match is weak. Some rows have no size entry. The others give once, few or many, or a class for an expanded clone.

j_call	d_call	clone_size	v_call	cdr3_nt	cdr3_aa
TRBJ2-7	.	many	TRBV7-9	TGTGCCAGCAGCCTACGGGGGACCTCGGACTACGAGCAGTACTTC	CASSLRGTSDYEQYF
TRBJ2-5	.	.	TRBV12-3/TRBV12-4	TGTGCCAGCAGCCCGAAGGTTAAAGAGACCCAGTACTTC	CASSPKVKETQYF
TRBJ1-5	.	many	TRBV19	TGTGCCAGTAGTATAAGGGGTATGAGCAATCAGCCCCAGCATTTT	CASSIRGMSNQPQHF
TRBJ1-6	.	many	TRBV7-8	TGTGCCAGCAGCTTAAACAGAGTACCCTATAATTCACCCCTCCACTTT	CASSLNRVPYNSPLHF
TRBJ2-7	TRBD2	many	TRBV18	TGTGCCAGCTCATTCGGGACTAGTGTCACCGAGCAGTACTTC	CASSFGTSVTEQYF
TRBJ2-3	TRBD2	.	TRBV12-3/TRBV12-4	TGTGCCAGCAGAAAGGGGGGAGCGGGGGGCCCGGGAGATACGCAGTATTTT	CASRKGGAGGPGDTQYF
TRBJ1-4	.	.	TRBV28	TGTGCCAGCAGACAGGGAGGGTCTAATGAAAAACTGTTTTTT	CASRQGGSNEKLFF
TRBJ1-2	.	.	TRBV7-2	TGTGCCAGCAGCTTGAATGAAGGCGACTATGGCTACACCTTC	CASSLNEGDYGYTF
TRBJ2-7	.	many	TRBV27	TGTGCCAGCAGTTTAGGGAGGAACGAGCAGTACTTC	CASSLGRNEQYF
TRBJ1-5	TRBD1	many	TRBV28	TGTGCCAGCAGTACCGGACAGGGGGCGTTCAATCAGCCCCAGCATTTT	CASSTGQGAFNQPQHF
TRBJ2-4	.	.	TRBV4-3	TGCGCCAGCAGCCAAGATGGAGGGAGAGCCAAAAACATTCAGTACTTC	CASSQDGGRAKNIQYF
TRBJ1-1	.	.	TRBV7-3	TGTGCCAGCAGCTTATATGAGAACACTGAAGCTTTCTTT	CASSLYENTEAFF
TRBJ1-4	.	many	TRBV6-1	TGTGCCAGCTCCGGGACCAATTTCAATGAAAAACTGTTTTTT	CASSGTNFNEKLFF
TRBJ2-7	TRBD2	few	TRBV5-1	TGTGCCAGCAGTCCTCGAGGGCTAGCGGGATATTACGAGCAGTACTTC	CASSPRGLAGYYEQYF
TRBJ2-5	.	many	TRBV6-1	TGTGCCAGCAGCCCCAGCGGAGTACAAGAGACCCAGTACTTC	CASSPSGVQETQYF
TRBJ2-5	.	many	TRBV7-9	TGTGCCAGCAGCTTTTTACAAACGGGGTACCAAGAGACCCAGTACTTC	CASSFLQTGYQETQYF
TRBJ2-5	.	many	TRBV6-1	TGTGCCAGCAGAAGATCGGGGCGACAAGAGACCCAGTACTTC	CASRRSGRQETQYF
TRBJ1-3	.	.	TRBV9	TGTGCCAGCAGCGTAGACGGAAACTCTGGAAACACCATATATTTT	CASSVDGNSGNTIYF
TRBJ1-3	TRBD1	.	TRBV7-6	TGTGCCAGCAGACCAACAGGGGGCTCTGGAAACACCATATATTTT	CASRPTGGSGNTIYF
TRBJ2-7	.	many	TRBV11-2	TGTGCCAGCAGCCGGTATGAGAGGGAGCAGTACTTC	CASSRYEREQYF
TRBJ1-3	.	.	TRBV19	TGTGCCAGTAGTCTTCAGGGAGCTGGAAACACCATATATTTT	CASSLQGAGNTIYF
TRBJ1-1	.	many	TRBV11-1	TGTGCCAGCACCAAAAATGGATATTTTGGGGAAAGAGAAGCTTTCTTT	CASTKNGYFGEREAFF
TRBJ1-1	.	.	TRBV7-9	TGTGCCAGCAGCTTAATCAGCGGGAGGACTGAAGCTTTCTTT	CASSLISGRTEAFF
TRBJ2-7	TRBD1	many	TRBV6-4	TGTGCCAGCAGTGAGGGGACAGAAGGCAGCGAGCAGTACTTC	CASSEGTEGSEQYF